This TCR beta chain was recovered during a study of blood T cell repertoires in COVID-19. For the study at large: Material from acute and convalescent COVID-19 was sourced from the United States, Italy and Spain. T cells, B-cell-depleted T cells, or PBMCs provided the cDNA or gDNA that served as material.

Authors' methods: For nucleated cells, counts were estimated from reference gene primer amplification. TCRdb's table, derived via immunoSEQ multiplex PCR, lists solely in-frame clones and lacks some. The DNA gave D and trimming, while V, J and clone size come from that table. In the table there are around 140,000 clones, over 80% of which are singletons. The CDR3 sequence is 15 residues long. Researchers sorted participants into cohorts using their self-reported clinical history. The TCR sequence derives from a man aged 55 to 70 who had recovered from COVID-19. Sequencing used PBMCs or T cells enriched from blood (not recorded which). V usage is TRBV21-1 and J usage is TRBJ2-7; whether TRBD1, the table's D call, matches the DNA was not checked. TRBV21-1 is noted as a pseudogene. The CDR3 coding sequence is TGTGCCAGCAGCAAAGGGGGGGACAGGTCCGACGAGCAGTACTTC. It encodes CASSKGGDRSDEQYF.